This T cell receptor beta chain was captured in a study of cytomegalovirus exposure and HLA in healthy donors (dated 2017 in TCRdb). As for the study more broadly: According to an earlier analysis of several hundred of the donors, about 190 million T cells yielded 117 million unique TCR beta sequences and around 280 Gb of sequence data. About 280 gigabases of sequencing data and around 88 million unique TCR sequences made up an early release that covered approximately 700 HLA-typed donors. Of the roughly 390 genotyped donors, 65% to 90% fell in the genetic ancestry cluster associated with self-reported Caucasian donors. The study aimed to test whether cataloging public T cell receptors could reveal signatures of past pathogen exposure. The T cell repertoires of roughly 660 subjects were profiled by immunosequencing and related to cytomegalovirus serostatus. A separate validation cohort of roughly 130 different subjects was used in addition to the roughly 700-subject first cohort. To predict cytomegalovirus infection status, the study combined high-throughput TCR immunosequencing, statistical association of individual TCRs with disease status, and machine learning. To study patterns of TCR occurrence, a later analysis re-analyzed previously published TCR beta repertoires from just over 650 donors and added high-resolution HLA genotyping. In the later analysis, no new phenotypic data were used to find candidate immune exposures; instead, reliance was placed on TCR beta sequences and their occurrence across donors. To decide whether each TCR beta V gene segment behaved as functional or pseudogenic, an earlier analysis of some 600 of the donors relied on high-throughput TCR beta sequencing. Donor age, sex, ethnicity and CMV serostatus were compiled alongside the repertoire data. Genome-wide SNP genotypes for about 65% of the 666 donors were used in a later genetic analysis, which treated that subset as a discovery cohort. Every discovery cohort repertoire had been produced on one sequencing platform. Both class I and class II loci were covered by HLA typing, at four-digit resolution. Typing coverage differed by locus: A, B, C, DRB1 and DQB1 were typed in roughly 629-640 donors, DQA1 in 522, DPA1 in 600 to 610, and DPB1 in 472. Several DR-DQ haplotypes were treated as single units for association and clustering because of strong linkage in the cohort. Among 398 genotyped donors of the cohort, an average of approximately 220,000 unique TCR beta nucleotide sequences was sequenced per donor, of which about 19% were non-productive. Study-level results and caveats: According to a later analysis, most CMV-associated TCR beta chains appeared to be HLA-restricted, and the HLA associations seemed to be driven largely by CMV exposure. In an earlier analysis of 450 to 750 of the donors, most TCR beta V segments appeared in productive rearrangements about 90% or about 30% of the time, broadly matching IMGT annotations. According to a later analysis, TCR association rates differed among HLA loci, with DRB1 alleles showing the most associated TCRs and HLA-C alleles showing the fewest. In vitro tests confirmed that a few of the cytomegalovirus-associated TCR beta chains recognize cytomegalovirus antigens. The sequencing pipeline was judged likely to have produced a cluster of highly shared sequence variants as a technical artifact. When HLA alleles, especially DR and DQ, strongly co-occurred, attributing TCR associations to individual alleles was difficult. Linkage disequilibrium might explain the correlated functional status among segregating V segments, but an unknown experimental factor could not be excluded. In the study, 150 to 200 TCR beta chains were listed as associated with cytomegalovirus. The presence/absence analyses assumed that sequencing depth was roughly uniform across donors, and that assumption may not be true. Only TCR beta chains were sequenced in this cohort, and the absence of alpha or paired-chain data limited detectable features. For the cohort, immune exposure information was limited to CMV serostatus. Because counts were too low, roughly 17 rarely observed V segments, including chromosome 9 orphons, were left out of the earlier analysis of about 620 of the donors. The classifier was reported to diagnose cytomegalovirus status with high specificity and sensitivity in both the original cohort and the validation cohort. In a later genetic analysis, a missense DCLRE1C variant was associated with V-gene and J-gene trimming of TCR beta chains, and the association was replicated in an independent cohort. Specific HLA alleles were associated with over 15,000 TCR beta sequences at a false discovery rate of 0.05 in a later analysis. In a later analysis, HLA-associated TCR beta chains showed more clonal expansion and lower generation probabilities than non-associated chains that were equally common. According to the authors, the approach could potentially be generalized to other disease states and immunological phenotypes. HLA typing was unavailable for some donors at each locus, so association tests used only the typed subset. According to a later genetic analysis, donors in an Asian-associated ancestry cluster had fewer N-insertions in productive TCRs than the approximately 630-donor mean. Several of the top co-occurrence clusters appeared to be linked to parvovirus B19, influenza, CMV and Epstein-Barr virus, according to a later analysis. Some IMGT-functional V segments, including TRBV6-2 and TRBV6-3, could not be distinguished by the 87-base-pair reads and were therefore excluded. A further reported finding was that TCR beta sequences accurately predicted the HLA-A and HLA-B alleles for most subjects in the first cohort. Most TCR sequences were seen in very few donors, while some public TCRs were found in many individuals.

V is clipped by 0 bases and J by 0 bases, and the sequence between their germline boundaries is 10 bases long. From a lookup of the germline V gene, CDR1 and CDR2 are SGHRS and YFSETQ. The CDR3 spans 16 residues, from the cysteine through the phenylalanine. The kept DNA is CDR3 alone, 48 bases in frame from the first base. The cohort was made up of about 670 healthy bone marrow donors. At the time of sampling, every cohort member was nominally healthy, though immune exposures that went unrecorded were likely present. The donor tested CMV seronegative and was one of the 352 seronegative cohort members. A peripheral blood sample was collected from each donor, and TCR beta sequencing was performed on peripheral blood mononuclear cells. Genomic DNA extraction from the blood cell samples was performed with the Qiagen DNeasy Blood Extraction Kit. Preparation of the library involved the immunoSEQ multiplex PCR assay. A mixture of 60 forward primers for TCR Vbeta segments and 13 reverse primers for TCR Jbeta segments was used in the multiplex PCR. A multiplex PCR assay on genomic DNA amplified the CDR3 region of rearranged TCR beta genes. On the Illumina HiSeq System, the amplified TCR beta libraries were sequenced as 87-base-pair reads. Per the authors' processing: In a later analysis, tens of millions of unique TCR beta chains were counted across the approximately 620 repertoires, and roughly 11 million of these chains were shared by at least two donors. Raw reads were error-corrected and collapsed into unique sequences with a nearest-neighbor algorithm that merged closely related sequences to remove PCR and sequencing errors. V, D and J gene segments were assigned by aligning CDR3 sequences to IMGT reference sequences. For a sequence to be retained, a match of at least six nucleotides to both a V gene segment and a J gene segment was required. Rearrangements were called productive when the CDR3 lacked stop codons and stayed in frame with V and J; all others were non-productive. CDR3 was defined according to IMGT convention as the region running from the second conserved V-encoded cysteine to the conserved J-encoded phenylalanine. The earlier analysis of about 500 of the donors excluded sequences that lacked an unambiguous match to a single V gene segment. An earlier analysis of 587 of the donors called V segments functional above 56.7% productive rearrangements and segregating when the between-donor standard deviation exceeded 5%. To diagnose cytomegalovirus status from the catalog of TCR beta chain sequences, a statistical classification framework was built. V and J gene assignment, in a later analysis, came from comparing TCR nucleotide sequences with IMGT/GENE-DB human TR gene sequences. The TCRdist pipeline was used in a later analysis to assign CDR3 sequences and most-parsimonious VDJ recombination scenarios. A later analysis defined each TCR beta chain by its CDR3 amino acid sequence plus V-gene family, and excluded reads lacking a unique V-gene family. A later analysis removed 550 to 700 highly shared, low-generation-probability nucleotide sequences to deal with suspected cross-contamination and a sequencing artifact. A later analysis calculated a clonal expansion index for each public chain from normalized within-repertoire ranks of inferred template counts. Generation probabilities in a later analysis came from a VDJ recombination model fitted to out-of-frame rearrangements, and those results were checked against IGoR. A later analysis scored TCR-TCR, TCR-HLA and TCR-CMV co-occurrence with hypergeometric tests, applying a repertoire-size bias correction to TCR pairs. In a later analysis, false discovery rates were estimated by permuting HLA or CMV assignments 20 times. In a later analysis, co-occurring TCRs were grouped using DBSCAN, with TCRdist sequence similarity added in when clustering inside HLA-allele-positive subsets. Repertoires with fewer than 30,000 or more than 120,000 public chains were left out of co-occurrence clustering, as were four to six repertoires with anomalous nucleotide sharing. In its TCRdb copy, this immuneACCESS table keeps in-frame sequences only and misses some clones. Where compared with another copy, unresolved V genes explain less than half of these, and the others have no known cause. The D gene and trimming were derived from the DNA, and the V and J assignments and clone size from that table. Within this sample are around 110,000 clones, with more than 60% of them counted one time only. Roughly 2.5% of the sample lies in the top ten.

Worth noting for this clone: No cognate antigen has been identified for it. Base qualities are not provided; no much larger clone lies one nucleotide away.

This chain joins TRBV5-1 to TRBJ2-1; TRBD2 is a weak D gene call, 6 bases matching. The source material was PBMCs. The source is a man between 40 and 49 years old in good health and CMV-seronegative. In nucleotides, the sequence is TGCGCCAGCAGCTTGGTGGGGGGTCTCTCCTACAATGAGCAGTTCTTC. This translates into CASSLVGGLSYNEQFF.